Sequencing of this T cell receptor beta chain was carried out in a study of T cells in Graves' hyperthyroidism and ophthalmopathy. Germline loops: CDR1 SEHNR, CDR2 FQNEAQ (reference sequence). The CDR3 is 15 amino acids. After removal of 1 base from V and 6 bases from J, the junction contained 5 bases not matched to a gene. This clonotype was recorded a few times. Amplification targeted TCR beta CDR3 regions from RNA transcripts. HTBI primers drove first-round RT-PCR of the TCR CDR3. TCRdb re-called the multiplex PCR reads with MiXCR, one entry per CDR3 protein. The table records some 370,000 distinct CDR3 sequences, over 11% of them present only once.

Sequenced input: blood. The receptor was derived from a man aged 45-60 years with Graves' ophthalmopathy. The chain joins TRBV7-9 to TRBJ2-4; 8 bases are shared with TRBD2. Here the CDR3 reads CASSLGAGGGNIQYF. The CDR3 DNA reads TGTGCCAGCAGCTTAGGGGCGGGAGGCGGAAACATTCAGTACTTC.